Below, 8 T cell receptor beta chains from the same sample are listed, as sequenced in a study of T-cell memory formation after mild COVID-19. TCRdb processed the 5' RACE reads anew with MiXCR; each CDR3 protein has one entry. Here the sample spans around 370,000 distinct CDR3 sequences, roughly 21% being singletons. The specimen sequenced was PBMCs or a T cell subset sorted from them (not recorded which). These TCRs come from an adult woman who had mild COVID-19 (a few samples of this study predate the infection). Cell type and time point are not known.

CDR3 sequence: CSASRKGAEAFF. DNA for the CDR3: TGCAGTGCCAGTCGAAAGGGCGCTGAAGCTTTCTTT. The chain couples TRBV20-1 to TRBJ1-1, with D unresolved. Trimming removed 6 bases at V and 6 bases at J, with 14 bases between. The CDR3 covers 12 residues. Germline CDR1 is DFQATT and CDR2 is SNEGSKA (reference sequence).

The chain recombines TRBV9 with TRBJ2-3, with 7 bases that match TRBD2. The CDR3 extends over 15 amino acids. The V gene end was trimmed by 7 bases and the J gene end by 3 bases; junction bases not matched to a gene: 11. Germline V gene lookup returns CDR1 SGDLS and CDR2 YYNGEE. The CDR3 spells CASSTGGTVTDTQYF. The CDR3 DNA sequence: TGTGCCAGCTCCACCGGGGGGACGGTGACAGATACGCAGTATTTT. Using reference TRBV9 and TRBJ2-3 for the parts outside the CDR3, the full variable domain is DSGVTQTPKHLITATGQRVTLRCSPRSGDLSVYWYQQSLDQGLQFLIQYYNGEERAKGNILERFSAQQFPDLHSELNLSSLELGDSALYFCASSTGGTVTDTQYFGPGTRLTVL.

Only a few counts were recorded for this clonotype. V is TRBV6-2 or TRBV6-3 and J is TRBJ2-5; the match to TRBD2 covers 7 bases. There are 18 residues in the CDR3. The V segment lost 2 bases and the J segment 1 base; nucleotides outside the gene matches: 13. The germline gives CDR1 MNHEY, CDR2 SVGEGT. The CDR3: CASSYLMENLAVQETQYF. DNA for the CDR3: TGTGCCAGCAGTTACCTCATGGAAAACCTAGCGGTCCAAGAGACCCAGTACTTC.

The table lists this clonotype with a few counts. The chain is built from TRBV7-9 and TRBJ2-7, with D perhaps matching TRBD2 (6 bases). With 3 bases removed from V and 6 bases from J, the gap between germline ends came to 15 bases. This CDR3 comprises 14 residues. Germline CDR1 SEHNR, CDR2 FQNEAQ (reference sequence). The CDR3 DNA reads as TGTGCCAGCAGCTTCGCGGGGTCCCCTGGCGAGCAGTACTTC. Its protein product is CASSFAGSPGEQYF.

The table lists this clonotype with a few counts. The gene calls are TRBV4-2 and TRBJ2-6; 7 nucleotides align to TRBD1. Trimming removed 0 bases from V and 0 bases from J; junction bases left unmatched: 5. This CDR3 is built from 18 residues. Looked up from germline, CDR1 is LGHNA and CDR2 is YNFKEQ. The CDR3 region is CASSQDRQGNSGANVLTF. The CDR3 bases are TGTGCCAGCAGCCAAGATCGACAGGGAAACTCTGGGGCCAACGTCCTGACTTTC.

This clonotype was detected ten times or more. The chain couples TRBV6-5 to TRBJ2-1; perhaps TRBD1 as D (5 bases). Germline lookup yields CDR1 MNHEY and CDR2 SVGAGI. V dropped 6 bases and J dropped 2 bases, with 14 bases sitting between them. The CDR3 is made up of 15 amino acids. The CDR3 DNA is TGTGCCAGCAGAGGGGCGGAGAAACCCTACAATGAGCAGTTCTTC. Its translation: CASRGAEKPYNEQFF.

V and J are TRBV29-1 and TRBJ2-2, with D perhaps given as TRBD1 or TRBD2 (5 bases each). Germline V lookup: CDR1 SQVTM, CDR2 ANQGSEA. The CDR3 loop spans 14 amino acids. Trimming cost V 0 bases and J 1 base, with 6 bases left between them. The CDR3 here is CSVEEGRNTGELFF. The CDR3 coding sequence is TGCAGCGTTGAAGAGGGACGGAACACCGGGGAGCTGTTTTTT.

J is TRBJ2-2 and V is TRBV9; D may be TRBD1 (5 bases). This CDR3 comprises 13 residues. The V end lost 4 bases, the J end lost 9 bases, and 13 bases lay between the germline ends. The germline CDR1 and CDR2 sequences are SGDLS and YYNGEE. The CDR3 loop reads CASSNDRNRELFF. The CDR3 nucleotides read TGTGCCAGCAGCAACGACAGAAACCGGGAGCTGTTTTTT.